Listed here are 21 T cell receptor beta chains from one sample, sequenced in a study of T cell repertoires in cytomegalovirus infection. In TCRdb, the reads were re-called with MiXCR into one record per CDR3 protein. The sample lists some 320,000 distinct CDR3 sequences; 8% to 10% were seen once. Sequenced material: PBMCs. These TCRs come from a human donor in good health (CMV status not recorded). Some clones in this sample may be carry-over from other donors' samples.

As DNA, the CDR3 is TGTGCCAGCAACCCCCAGGGACAGGCTAACTATGGCTACACCTTC. Residues: CASNPQGQANYGYTF. The gene calls are TRBV6-5 and TRBJ1-2, with 8 bases matching TRBD1. This CDR3 has 15 residues. The germline V gene has CDR1 MNHEY and CDR2 SVGAGI. V gave up 7 bases and J gave up 0 bases; unmatched junction bases: 7.

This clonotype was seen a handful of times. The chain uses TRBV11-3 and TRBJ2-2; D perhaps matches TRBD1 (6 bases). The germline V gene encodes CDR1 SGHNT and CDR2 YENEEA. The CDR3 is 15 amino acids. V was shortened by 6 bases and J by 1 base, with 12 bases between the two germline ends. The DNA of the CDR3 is TGTGCCAGCAGTCCGGGACACTTGAACACCGGGGAGCTGTTTTTT. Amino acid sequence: CASSPGHLNTGELFF.

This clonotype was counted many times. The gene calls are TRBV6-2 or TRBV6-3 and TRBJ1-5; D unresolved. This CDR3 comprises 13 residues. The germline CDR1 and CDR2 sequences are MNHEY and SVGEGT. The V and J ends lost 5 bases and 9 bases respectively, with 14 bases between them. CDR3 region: CASSPHFRGPQHF. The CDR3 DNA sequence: TGTGCCAGCAGTCCCCACTTCCGAGGGCCCCAGCATTTT.

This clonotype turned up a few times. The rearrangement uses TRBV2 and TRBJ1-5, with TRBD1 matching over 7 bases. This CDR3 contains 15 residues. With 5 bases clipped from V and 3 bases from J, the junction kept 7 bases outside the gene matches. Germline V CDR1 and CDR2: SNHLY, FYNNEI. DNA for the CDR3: TGTGCCAGCAGTCCAACAGGGGAACCCAATCAGCCCCAGCATTTT. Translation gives CASSPTGEPNQPQHF.

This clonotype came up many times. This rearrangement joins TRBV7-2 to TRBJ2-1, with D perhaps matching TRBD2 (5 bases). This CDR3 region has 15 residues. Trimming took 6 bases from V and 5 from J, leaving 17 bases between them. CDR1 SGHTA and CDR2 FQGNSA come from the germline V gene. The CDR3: CASSRIGIFHNEQFF. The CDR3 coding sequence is TGTGCCAGCAGTAGGATCGGGATCTTCCACAATGAGCAGTTCTTC.

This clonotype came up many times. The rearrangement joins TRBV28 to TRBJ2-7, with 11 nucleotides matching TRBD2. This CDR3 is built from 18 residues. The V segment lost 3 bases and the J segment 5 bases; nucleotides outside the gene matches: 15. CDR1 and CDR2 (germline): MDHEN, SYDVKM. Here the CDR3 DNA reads TGTGCCAGCAGTTTTGGCGACCTTACTAGCGGGAGATCCGACGAGCAGTACTTC. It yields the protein CASSFGDLTSGRSDEQYF.

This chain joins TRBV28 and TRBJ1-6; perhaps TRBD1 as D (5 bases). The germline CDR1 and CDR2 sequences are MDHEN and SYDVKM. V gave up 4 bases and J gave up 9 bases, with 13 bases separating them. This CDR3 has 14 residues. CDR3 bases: TGTGCCAGCAGTTCCCCGGGAAGGGGTTCACCCCTCCACTTT. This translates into CASSSPGRGSPLHF.

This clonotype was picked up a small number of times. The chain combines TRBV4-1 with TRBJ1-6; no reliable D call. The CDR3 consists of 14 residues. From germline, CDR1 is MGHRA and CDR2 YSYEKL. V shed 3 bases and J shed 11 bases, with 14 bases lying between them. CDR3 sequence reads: CASSQETGPAPLHF. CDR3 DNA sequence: TGCGCCAGCAGCCAGGAAACGGGTCCGGCACCCCTCCACTTT.

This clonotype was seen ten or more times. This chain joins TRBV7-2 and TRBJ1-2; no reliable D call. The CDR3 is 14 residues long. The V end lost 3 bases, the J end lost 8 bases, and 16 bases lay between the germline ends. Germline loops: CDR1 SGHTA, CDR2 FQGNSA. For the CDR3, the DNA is TGTGCCAGCAGCTTGTCATCCGTGGCCGGCGGCTACACCTTC. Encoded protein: CASSLSSVAGGYTF.

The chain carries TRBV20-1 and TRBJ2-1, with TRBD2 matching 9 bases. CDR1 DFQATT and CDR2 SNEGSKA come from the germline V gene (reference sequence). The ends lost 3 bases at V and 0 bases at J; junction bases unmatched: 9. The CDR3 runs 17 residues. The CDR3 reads CSASSIAGANSYNEQFF. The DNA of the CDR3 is TGCAGTGCTAGTTCGATAGCGGGGGCGAACTCCTACAATGAGCAGTTCTTC.

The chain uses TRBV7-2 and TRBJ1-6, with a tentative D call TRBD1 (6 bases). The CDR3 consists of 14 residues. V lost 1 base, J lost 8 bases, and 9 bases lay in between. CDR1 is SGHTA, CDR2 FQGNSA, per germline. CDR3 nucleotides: TGTGCCAGCAGCTTAGGAGGACAGTATTCACCCCTCCACTTT. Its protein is CASSLGGQYSPLHF.

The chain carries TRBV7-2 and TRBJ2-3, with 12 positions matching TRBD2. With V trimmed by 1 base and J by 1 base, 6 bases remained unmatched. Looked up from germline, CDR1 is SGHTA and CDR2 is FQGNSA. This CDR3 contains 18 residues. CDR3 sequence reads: CASSLGLAGGPRTDTQYF. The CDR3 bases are TGTGCCAGCAGCTTAGGGCTAGCGGGAGGGCCGCGCACAGATACGCAGTATTTT.

The CDR3 is CASSRLTGSGSYNEQFF. The CDR3 DNA reads TGTGCCAGCAGCCGACTGACAGGGTCGGGCTCCTACAATGAGCAGTTCTTC. The genes are TRBV7-1 and TRBJ2-1, with 7 positions matching TRBD1. TRBV7-1 qualifies as an ORF whose function is uncertain. CDR3 length: 17 residues. V lost 5 bases, J lost 0 bases, and 10 bases stayed unmatched.

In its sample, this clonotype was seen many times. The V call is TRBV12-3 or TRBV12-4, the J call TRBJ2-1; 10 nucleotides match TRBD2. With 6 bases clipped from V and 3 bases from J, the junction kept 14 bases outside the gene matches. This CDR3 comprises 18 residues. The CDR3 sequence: CASSRRPLTSGIYNEQFF. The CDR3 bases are TGTGCCAGCAGCCGACGCCCCCTAACTAGCGGGATCTACAATGAGCAGTTCTTC.

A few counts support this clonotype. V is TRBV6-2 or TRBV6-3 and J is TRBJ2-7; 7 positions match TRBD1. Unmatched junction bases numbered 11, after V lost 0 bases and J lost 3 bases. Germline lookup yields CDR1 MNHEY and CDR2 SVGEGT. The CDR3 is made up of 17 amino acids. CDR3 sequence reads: CASSYSSDRSASYEQYF. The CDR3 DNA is TGTGCCAGCAGTTACTCTTCGGACAGGTCGGCTAGCTACGAGCAGTACTTC.

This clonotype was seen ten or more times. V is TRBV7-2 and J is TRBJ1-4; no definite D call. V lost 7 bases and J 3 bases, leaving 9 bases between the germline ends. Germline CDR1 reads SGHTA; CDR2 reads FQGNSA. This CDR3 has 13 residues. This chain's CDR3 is CASNNGPNEKLFF. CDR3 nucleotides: TGTGCCAGCAACAACGGACCTAATGAAAAACTGTTTTTT.

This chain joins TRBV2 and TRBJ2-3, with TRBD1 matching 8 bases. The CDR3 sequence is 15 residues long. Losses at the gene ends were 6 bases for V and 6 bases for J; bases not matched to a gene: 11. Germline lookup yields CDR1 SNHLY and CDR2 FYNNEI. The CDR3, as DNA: TGTGCCAGCAGGTGGGGACAGGTGACGAAGGATACGCAGTATTTT. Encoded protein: CASRWGQVTKDTQYF.

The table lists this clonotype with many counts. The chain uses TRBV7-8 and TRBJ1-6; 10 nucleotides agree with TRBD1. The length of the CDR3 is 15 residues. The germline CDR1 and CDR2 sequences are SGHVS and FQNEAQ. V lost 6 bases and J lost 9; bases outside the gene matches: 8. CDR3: CASRTGTGEGSPLHF. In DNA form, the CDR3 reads TGTGCCAGCAGGACCGGGACAGGGGAAGGTTCACCCCTCCACTTT.

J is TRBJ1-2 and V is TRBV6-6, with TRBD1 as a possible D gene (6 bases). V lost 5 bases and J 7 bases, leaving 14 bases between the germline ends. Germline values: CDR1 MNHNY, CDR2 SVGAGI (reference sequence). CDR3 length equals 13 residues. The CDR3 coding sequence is TGTGCCAGCAGTGCCACAGGGCTTGGTGGCTACACCTTC. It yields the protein CASSATGLGGYTF.

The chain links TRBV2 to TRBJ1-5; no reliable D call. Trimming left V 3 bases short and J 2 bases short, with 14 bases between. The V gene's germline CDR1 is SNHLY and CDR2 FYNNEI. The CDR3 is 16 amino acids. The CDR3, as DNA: TGTGCCAGCAGTGATCGTGGCGGGTTGGGCAATCAGCCCCAGCATTTT. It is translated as CASSDRGGLGNQPQHF.

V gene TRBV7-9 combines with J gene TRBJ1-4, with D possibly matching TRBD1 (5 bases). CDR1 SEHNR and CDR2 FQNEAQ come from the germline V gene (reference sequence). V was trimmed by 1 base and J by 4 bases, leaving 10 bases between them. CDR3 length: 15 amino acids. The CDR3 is CASSLGQLYNEKLFF. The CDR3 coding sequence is TGTGCCAGCAGCTTAGGACAGCTCTATAATGAAAAACTGTTTTTT.